A selection of T cell receptor beta chains follows, all from one sample in a study of post-analysis software for immune sequencing data. TCRdb reanalysed the PCR reads using MiXCR and keeps one entry per CDR3 protein. The table records about 770,000 distinct CDR3 sequences, about 45% of them present only once. The sequenced sample consisted of blood. The receptors originated from a girl under 18 with multiple sclerosis. Each CDR3 is given with its conserved first and last residue. A D gene is named only where the DNA matches it firmly. Size tells how often a clone was seen (once, few, many) or the class of an expanded clone, and some rows leave it out.

abundance,j_gene,d_gene,v_gene,CDR3aa,CDR3nt
NA,TRBJ2-1,TRBD2,TRBV3-1,CASSHMTSGSLNEQFF,TGTGCCAGCAGCCATATGACTAGCGGGTCTCTCAATGAGCAGTTCTTC
few,TRBJ1-2,NA,TRBV12-3/TRBV12-4,CASSLSGLGSYTF,TGTGCCAGCAGTTTATCCGGGCTGGGTAGCTACACCTTC
NA,TRBJ2-1,TRBD2,TRBV7-9,CASSPKREGDYNEQFF,TGTGCCAGCAGCCCTAAGCGGGAGGGAGACTACAATGAGCAGTTCTTC
NA,TRBJ1-5,NA,TRBV28,CASSPMGGGNQPQHF,TGTGCCAGCAGTCCAATGGGGGGAGGAAATCAGCCCCAGCATTTT
NA,TRBJ1-4,TRBD1,TRBV2,CASRAPGQGREKLFF,TGTGCCAGCCGAGCGCCGGGACAGGGGCGGGAAAAACTGTTTTTT
once,TRBJ1-6,TRBD1,TRBV20-1,CSAPGDRDDSPLHF,TGCAGTGCCCCCGGGGACAGGGATGATTCACCCCTCCACTTT
few,TRBJ1-2,NA,TRBV29-1,CSVGEGVGYGYTF,TGCAGCGTTGGCGAAGGTGTCGGCTATGGCTACACCTTC
NA,TRBJ2-5,NA,TRBV5-6,CASSLLAGSSQETQYF,TGTGCCAGCAGCTTGCTGGCAGGGAGTTCCCAAGAGACCCAGTACTTC
few,TRBJ2-7,NA,TRBV11-2,CASSVQDGSYEQYF,TGTGCCAGCAGTGTACAGGACGGCTCCTACGAGCAGTACTTC
few,TRBJ2-3,NA,TRBV27,CASSFSGTDTQYF,TGTGCCAGCAGTTTTTCTGGCACAGATACGCAGTATTTT
NA,TRBJ2-1,TRBD2,TRBV11-2,CASSPVPGLAVSSYNEQFF,TGTGCCAGCAGCCCCGTCCCGGGACTAGCGGTTAGCTCCTACAATGAGCAGTTCTTC
NA,TRBJ2-1,TRBD2,TRBV5-4,CAVGWVAGGEQFF,TGTGCCGTTGGATGGGTAGCGGGAGGTGAGCAGTTCTTC
few,TRBJ2-4,NA,TRBV6-2/TRBV6-3,CASSGDAGSRNIQYF,TGTGCCAGCAGTGGAGATGCGGGGTCAAGGAACATTCAGTACTTC
NA,TRBJ2-3,TRBD2,TRBV7-9,CSGSFSGRTDTQYF,TGTTCCGGCAGCTTTAGCGGGCGCACAGATACGCAGTATTTT
few,TRBJ2-1,TRBD2,TRBV6-1,CASRPGAGLAENNEQFF,TGTGCCAGCAGGCCCGGGGCAGGGCTAGCGGAAAACAATGAGCAGTTCTTC
NA,TRBJ2-1,TRBD2,TRBV27,CASSLRTSGISYEQFF,TGTGCCAGCAGTTTACGGACTAGCGGAATCTCCTACGAGCAGTTCTTC
NA,TRBJ2-7,NA,TRBV20-1,CSAMFSGEQYF,TGCAGTGCAATGTTCAGTGGCGAGCAGTACTTC
once,TRBJ2-2,NA,TRBV4-1,CASSQDGLGTGELFF,TGCGCCAGCAGCCAAGACGGTTTGGGCACCGGGGAACTGTTTTTT
few,TRBJ2-4,TRBD1,TRBV7-3,CASSPQGVGKNIQYF,TGTGCCAGCAGCCCCCAGGGGGTGGGCAAAAACATTCAGTACTTC
few,TRBJ1-4,TRBD1,TRBV5-1,CASSQGQVGEKLFF,TGCGCCAGCAGCCAAGGACAGGTCGGCGAAAAACTGTTTTTT
few,TRBJ1-2,TRBD1,TRBV20-1,CSALRTGTNYGYTF,TGCAGTGCCCTGAGGACAGGGACTAACTATGGCTACACCTTC
NA,TRBJ2-1,TRBD2,TRBV6-2/TRBV6-3,CASTPRLAGGPRQYNEQFF,TGTGCCAGCACCCCGAGACTAGCGGGAGGGCCACGGCAGTACAATGAGCAGTTCTTC
few,TRBJ1-2,TRBD1,TRBV12-3/TRBV12-4,CASSGGQGEVLWGYTF,TGTGCCAGCAGCGGCGGACAGGGGGAGGTACTGTGGGGCTACACCTTC
NA,TRBJ2-1,NA,TRBV29-1,CSVRLVYNEQFF,TGCAGCGTTCGACTAGTCTACAATGAGCAGTTCTTC
once,TRBJ2-1,NA,TRBV15,CAASVPDGGTYNEQFF,TGTGCCGCCAGCGTCCCCGATGGCGGAACCTACAATGAGCAGTTCTTC
NA,TRBJ2-1,TRBD2,TRBV12-3/TRBV12-4,CTSSAGGLGGEQFF,TGTACCAGCAGCGCGGGAGGGCTAGGAGGTGAGCAGTTCTTC
NA,TRBJ2-1,NA,TRBV3-1,CASSQGFNTYNEQFF,TGTGCCAGCAGCCAAGGCTTTAACACCTACAATGAGCAGTTCTTC
few,TRBJ2-7,TRBD1,TRBV6-6,CASSSTTGGYYEQYF,TGTGCCAGCAGTTCGACGACAGGGGGCTACTACGAGCAGTACTTC
NA,TRBJ1-2,TRBD1,TRBV29-1,CSVGQGYGYTF,TGCAGCGTCGGACAGGGGTATGGCTACACCTTC
few,TRBJ2-4,TRBD1,TRBV7-3,CASSPTGTGGLENIQYF,TGTGCCAGCAGCCCAACGGGGACAGGGGGATTGGAAAACATTCAGTACTTC
NA,TRBJ2-5,TRBD1,TRBV29-1,CSNVTQGVRGWEQYF,TGCAGCAACGTTACCCAGGGGGTTCGAGGATGGGAGCAGTACTTC
many,TRBJ2-7,NA,TRBV7-2,CASSLARGATGSYEQYF,TGTGCCAGCAGCTTAGCTCGGGGGGCCACTGGCTCCTACGAGCAGTACTTC
few,TRBJ2-1,TRBD2,TRBV6-6,CASSYTVAGAGEQFF,TGTGCCAGCAGTTACACGGTAGCGGGAGCGGGCGAGCAGTTCTTC